These T cell receptor beta chains were read from a single sample in a study of technical replicates of blood from several donors. The method was immunoSEQ multiplex PCR; TCRdb's version includes in-frame clones alone and lacks a portion of them. Of roughly 70,000 clones listed, about nine tenths are singletons. The sequenced material came from PBMCs. The receptor set was obtained from a human donor in good health. Some clones in this sample may be carry-over from other donors' samples. The CDR3 runs from the conserved cysteine through the conserved F or W. A D gene is named only where the DNA matches it firmly. Rows may omit the clone size; those that give it use once, few, many or a size class.

v_gene	abundance	j_gene	d_gene	CDR3aa	CDR3nt
TRBV19	.	TRBJ2-1	TRBD2	CASSMVSGVYNEQFF	TGTGCCAGTAGTATGGTTAGCGGGGTGTACAATGAGCAGTTCTTC
TRBV5-1	.	TRBJ1-2	.	CASSPGGPFYGYTF	TGCGCCAGCAGCCCCGGTGGGCCTTTCTATGGCTACACCTTC
TRBV5-6	.	TRBJ1-2	TRBD1	CASSGRQGFDYGYTF	TGTGCCAGCAGCGGAAGACAGGGGTTCGACTATGGCTACACCTTC
TRBV7-2	.	TRBJ2-5	TRBD2	CASSPSGPIETQYF	TGTGCCAGCAGCCCTAGCGGGCCAATCGAGACCCAGTACTTC
TRBV4-1	.	TRBJ2-3	TRBD2	CASSQVFSGTSGRASTDTQYF	TGCGCCAGCAGCCAAGTTTTCTCCGGGACTAGCGGGAGGGCCAGCACAGATACGCAGTATTTT
TRBV29-1	.	TRBJ1-2	.	CSVESENYGYTF	TGCAGCGTTGAATCTGAGAACTATGGCTACACCTTC
TRBV2	.	TRBJ1-5	.	CASSELRGDQPQHF	TGTGCCAGCAGTGAACTCCGGGGGGATCAGCCCCAGCATTTT
TRBV4-3	.	TRBJ2-7	.	CASSLRNWDEQYF	TGCGCCAGCTCACTACGGAACTGGGACGAGCAGTACTTC
TRBV4-2	.	TRBJ1-5	TRBD1	CASSQGGQGAQPQHF	TGTGCCAGCAGCCAAGGGGGACAGGGCGCCCAGCCCCAGCATTTT
TRBV15	.	TRBJ1-2	.	CATSRGDVGYTF	TGTGCCACCAGCAGAGGAGATGTCGGCTACACCTTC
TRBV30	.	TRBJ1-5	TRBD1	CAWSVRTGVYQPQHF	TGTGCCTGGAGTGTACGGACAGGGGTGTATCAGCCCCAGCATTTT
TRBV29-1	.	TRBJ1-5	TRBD1	CSVGGTDNQPQHF	TGCAGCGTTGGTGGGACAGACAATCAGCCCCAGCATTTT
TRBV7-9	.	TRBJ2-1	.	CASSLRAGVSYNEQFF	TGTGCCAGCAGCTTACGGGCAGGGGTCTCCTACAATGAGCAGTTCTTC
TRBV7-2	.	TRBJ2-1	.	CASSSRQGGNNEQFF	TGTGCCAGCAGCTCCAGACAGGGAGGTAACAATGAGCAGTTCTTC
TRBV10-3	.	TRBJ1-2	.	CAIIKDKGYGYTF	TGTGCCATCATCAAGGACAAGGGATATGGCTACACCTTC
TRBV27	.	TRBJ2-2	.	CASSLRAGELFF	TGTGCCAGCAGTTTACGGGCCGGGGAGCTGTTTTTT
TRBV6-5	.	TRBJ1-1	.	CASLSIRRTEAFF	TGTGCCAGCTTATCAATCAGGAGGACTGAAGCTTTCTTT
TRBV6-6	.	TRBJ1-5	.	CASSYEDSSNQPQHF	TGTGCCAGCAGTTACGAGGACAGTAGCAATCAGCCCCAGCATTTT
TRBV6-5	.	TRBJ1-2	TRBD1	CASSYFFDRGYGYTF	TGTGCCAGCAGTTACTTTTTCGACAGGGGCTATGGCTACACCTTC
TRBV7-7	few	TRBJ2-2	.	CASSSGPELFF	TGTGCCAGCAGCTCCGGTCCGGAGCTGTTTTTT
TRBV7-9	few	TRBJ1-1	.	CASTLLVGATEAFF	TGTGCCAGCACCCTCCTCGTGGGGGCGACTGAAGCTTTCTTT
TRBV15	.	TRBJ1-5	.	CATSRGRGSSNQPQHF	TGTGCCACCAGCAGAGGGCGAGGGTCGAGCAATCAGCCCCAGCATTTT
TRBV27	.	TRBJ2-7	TRBD2	CAGETQASGNYEQYF	TGTGCCGGAGAGACTCAGGCTAGCGGAAATTACGAGCAGTACTTC
TRBV28	.	TRBJ1-2	TRBD1	CASTPGDRTYGYTF	TGTGCCAGCACCCCTGGGGACAGAACGTATGGCTACACCTTC
TRBV11-3	.	TRBJ2-3	.	CASSHGLGLKDTQYF	TGTGCCAGCAGTCACGGTCTAGGACTCAAGGATACGCAGTATTTT
TRBV15	.	TRBJ1-2	TRBD1	CATSRDYRGPGYGYTF	TGTGCCACCAGCAGGGACTACAGGGGGCCTGGCTATGGCTACACCTTC
TRBV7-2	.	TRBJ2-3	.	CASSLRLVTDTQYF	TGTGCCAGCAGCTTACGGCTAGTCACAGATACGCAGTATTTT
TRBV7-2	.	TRBJ2-3	.	CASSPSRATDTQYF	TGTGCCAGCAGCCCCTCCAGGGCCACAGATACGCAGTATTTT
TRBV5-4	.	TRBJ2-3	TRBD2	CASSLGAGGPPDTQYF	TGTGCCAGCAGCTTGGGAGCGGGGGGGCCGCCAGATACGCAGTATTTT
TRBV7-2	.	TRBJ2-1	.	CASSLQGTGTKEQFF	TGTGCCAGCAGCTTACAGGGGACCGGGACAAAGGAGCAGTTCTTC
TRBV6-1	.	TRBJ1-2	.	CASRLREGGYTF	TGTGCCAGCAGACTCAGGGAGGGTGGCTACACCTTC
TRBV19	.	TRBJ2-1	TRBD1	CASQLLGQGPYNEQFF	TGTGCCAGCCAACTCCTGGGACAGGGTCCCTACAATGAGCAGTTCTTC
TRBV5-1	once	TRBJ2-1	TRBD2	CASSSSGSYNEQFF	TGCGCCAGCAGCTCTAGCGGCTCCTACAATGAGCAGTTCTTC
TRBV29-1	once	TRBJ2-5	.	CSVEGSRRETQYF	TGCAGCGTTGAGGGCAGCCGAAGGGAGACCCAGTACTTC
TRBV2	.	TRBJ1-5	.	CASSYSRGEPQHF	TGTGCCAGCAGTTACAGTCGGGGGGAGCCCCAGCATTTT
TRBV6-5	.	TRBJ1-5	TRBD1	CASRPQGVHQPQHF	TGTGCCAGCAGACCACAGGGGGTCCATCAGCCCCAGCATTTT
TRBV18	once	TRBJ1-2	.	CASSPSTQGSYGYTF	TGTGCCAGCTCACCATCTACGCAGGGGAGCTATGGCTACACCTTC
TRBV5-5	.	TRBJ2-7	TRBD2	CASSLGEGSYEQYF	TGTGCCAGCAGCCTTGGGGAGGGGAGCTACGAGCAGTACTTC
TRBV2	.	TRBJ2-1	.	CASSVGRGLYNEQFF	TGTGCCAGCAGTGTGGGGCGGGGCTTATACAATGAGCAGTTCTTC
TRBV4-3	.	TRBJ2-7	.	CASSQVVRGVGEQYF	TGCGCCAGCAGCCAAGTTGTCAGGGGGGTAGGCGAGCAGTACTTC
TRBV7-3	.	TRBJ2-2	.	CASSLTSYGAGELFF	TGTGCCAGCAGCCTAACTAGCTATGGCGCCGGGGAGCTGTTTTTT
TRBV7-2	.	TRBJ2-1	TRBD2	CASSLAPGSSGRGNEQFF	TGTGCCAGCAGCTTAGCCCCGGGGAGTAGCGGGAGGGGGAATGAGCAGTTCTTC
TRBV6-1	.	TRBJ1-2	.	CASSEAGGGKSGYTF	TGTGCCAGCAGTGAAGCTGGGGGGGGGAAATCTGGCTACACCTTC
TRBV21-1	.	TRBJ2-7	.	CASSTNRDRGSYEQYF	TGTGCCAGCAGCACAAACCGGGACAGGGGGAGTTACGAGCAGTACTTC
TRBV21-1	.	TRBJ1-5	.	CASSKGGVGEKVAGQPQHF	TGTGCCAGCAGCAAAGGGGGAGTGGGTGAAAAGGTGGCTGGACAGCCCCAGCATTTT
TRBV5-1	.	TRBJ2-3	.	CASSFGDTQYF	TGCGCCAGCAGCTTCGGAGATACGCAGTATTTT
TRBV27	.	TRBJ1-5	.	CASSGGAGQPQHF	TGTGCCAGCAGTGGAGGGGCGGGTCAGCCCCAGCATTTT
TRBV6-5	.	TRBJ2-7	TRBD2	CASSVAGGPYEQYF	TGTGCCAGCAGCGTAGCGGGGGGCCCCTACGAGCAGTACTTC
TRBV6-1	.	TRBJ2-3	TRBD2	CASSLAGGGTDTQYF	TGTGCCAGCAGCCTAGCGGGAGGGGGCACAGATACGCAGTATTTT
TRBV6-5	.	TRBJ2-1	.	CASRRLYSPNNEQFF	TGTGCCAGCAGACGTCTCTACAGCCCCAACAATGAGCAGTTCTTC
TRBV18	.	TRBJ2-1	.	CASSPLTGLGNEQFF	TGTGCCAGCTCACCACTGACGGGATTAGGGAATGAGCAGTTCTTC
TRBV7-3	.	TRBJ2-5	TRBD2	CASSLIAGAQETQYF	TGTGCCAGCAGCTTAATTGCGGGAGCCCAAGAGACCCAGTACTTC
TRBV5-1	.	TRBJ2-3	TRBD2	CASSFQTSGSTDTQYF	TGCGCCAGCAGCTTCCAAACTAGCGGGAGTACAGATACGCAGTATTTT
TRBV9	.	TRBJ2-7	TRBD2	CASSNRDYSYEQYF	TGTGCCAGCAGCAACCGGGACTACTCCTACGAGCAGTACTTC
TRBV11-2	.	TRBJ1-2	TRBD1	CASSSTRDREDYGYTF	TGTGCCAGCAGCTCAACCCGGGACAGAGAGGACTATGGCTACACCTTC
TRBV6-5	.	TRBJ1-1	.	CASSPHDRNTEAFF	TGTGCCAGCAGTCCTCATGACAGAAACACTGAAGCTTTCTTT
TRBV2	.	TRBJ2-7	TRBD2	CASSVRRTSGTQPYEQYF	TGTGCCAGCAGTGTCAGGAGGACTAGCGGCACCCAACCCTACGAGCAGTACTTC
TRBV7-9	.	TRBJ2-7	.	CASSHRDTSYEQYF	TGTGCCAGCAGCCACCGGGACACCTCCTACGAGCAGTACTTC
TRBV6-6	once	TRBJ2-3	TRBD2	CASSSPGGVADTQYF	TGTGCCAGCAGTTCCCCCGGGGGGGTGGCAGATACGCAGTATTTT